This entry describes one T cell receptor (beta chain). Its target is not known. TCRdb fed the 5' RACE reads into MiXCR, producing one record per CDR3 protein. Found here are a few hundred thousand distinct CDR3 sequences, 6.7% of them singletons; the top ten hold 0.85% to 1.2%. These data originate in a study of T cells after yellow fever vaccination. The trim removed 4 bases at V and 5 bases at J, leaving 10 bases unmatched. The germline gives CDR1 SGHAT, CDR2 FQNNGV. This CDR3 has 15 amino acids. General study points: From the bulk population, abundant clonotypes could contaminate and appear within FACS-sorted repertoires. Post-booster reappearance was seen for most primary-vaccination clones (about 95% CD4, roughly 86% CD8).

This receptor was obtained from a man younger than 40 who received the YFV17D yellow fever vaccine. Sample: CD4+ T cells sorted from PBMCs, taken on the day of the yellow fever booster vaccination. The chain links TRBV11-2 to TRBJ2-5; 7 positions agree with TRBD2. The CDR3 here is CASSSSRGSRETQYF. CDR3 DNA: TGTGCCAGCAGCTCATCGCGGGGGTCGAGGGAGACCCAGTACTTC. Drawing the rest from reference TRBV11-2 and TRBJ2-5, the complete variable domain is EAGVAQSPRYKIIEKRQSVAFWCNPISGHATLYWYQQILGQGPKLLIQFQNNGVVDDSQLPKDRFSAERLKGVDSTLKIQPAKLEDSAVYLCASSSSRGSRETQYFGPGTRLLVL.